The 5 T cell receptor beta chains below were found in one sample sequenced in a study of T cells in Graves' hyperthyroidism and ophthalmopathy. What was amplified from RNA transcripts were TCR beta CDR3 regions. During a first-round RT-PCR of the TCR CDR3, the HTBI primer set was used. TCRdb analysed the multiplex PCR reads with MiXCR anew, one entry per CDR3 protein. The sample records around 300,000 distinct CDR3 sequences, about 14% being singletons. What was sequenced was blood. All receptors derive from a woman under 40 with Graves' hyperthyroidism that later progressed to Graves' ophthalmopathy.

This clonotype was counted only a few times. The chain links TRBV6-5 to TRBJ1-2; D might be TRBD1 (5 bases). V was pared by 2 bases and J by 2 bases, with 12 bases between. Per germline, CDR1 MNHEY and CDR2 SVGAGI. CDR3 length: 15 residues. This chain's CDR3 is CASSYSSGQNYGYTF. The CDR3 DNA is TGTGCCAGCAGTTACAGTTCAGGGCAGAACTATGGCTACACCTTC.

This clonotype appeared many times. J is TRBJ1-2 and V is TRBV2, with D possibly being TRBD1 (5 bases). V gave up 0 bases and J gave up 4 bases, with 15 bases separating them. This CDR3 has 16 residues. CDR1 and CDR2 (germline): SNHLY, FYNNEI. The CDR3 reads CASSEALRGGTYGYTF. The DNA for the CDR3 is TGTGCCAGCAGTGAAGCGCTTCGTGGGGGAACCTATGGCTACACCTTC.

This clonotype has only a few counts. A clone one base away is much larger, so this may be a read error. The V call is TRBV3-1, the J call TRBJ2-2, with D perhaps TRBD1 (5 bases). Germline V gives CDR1 LGHDT, CDR2 YNNKEL (reference sequence). CDR3 length equals 15 residues. V shed 3 bases and J shed 1 base, with 9 bases lying between them. CDR3 sequence: CASSHGAVNTGELFF. As DNA, the CDR3 is TGTGCCAGCAGCCATGGGGCGGTGAACACCGGGGAGCTGTTTTTT.

This clonotype was counted only a few times. This chain links TRBV10-2 with TRBJ2-3, with D possibly called TRBD1 or TRBD2 (5 bases each). Per the germline V gene, CDR1 is WSHSY and CDR2 is SAAADI. Trimming cost V 7 bases and J 2 bases, with 13 bases left between them. The CDR3 runs 14 residues. CDR3 DNA: TGCGCCAGCACCCCGGGACCTCTCACAGATACGCAGTATTTT. As protein: CASTPGPLTDTQYF.

This clonotype was picked up a small number of times. The rearrangement joins TRBV18 to TRBJ2-5; TRBD1 might be the D (6 bases). This CDR3 is 17 amino acids long. From germline, CDR1 is KGHSH and CDR2 LQKENI. V was trimmed by 10 bases and J by 1 base, leaving 25 bases between them. CDR3 sequence reads: CATRQAQAGTPQETQYF. The CDR3 region has the DNA TGTGCCACCCGACAGGCTCAAGCAGGGACCCCCCAAGAGACCCAGTACTTC.